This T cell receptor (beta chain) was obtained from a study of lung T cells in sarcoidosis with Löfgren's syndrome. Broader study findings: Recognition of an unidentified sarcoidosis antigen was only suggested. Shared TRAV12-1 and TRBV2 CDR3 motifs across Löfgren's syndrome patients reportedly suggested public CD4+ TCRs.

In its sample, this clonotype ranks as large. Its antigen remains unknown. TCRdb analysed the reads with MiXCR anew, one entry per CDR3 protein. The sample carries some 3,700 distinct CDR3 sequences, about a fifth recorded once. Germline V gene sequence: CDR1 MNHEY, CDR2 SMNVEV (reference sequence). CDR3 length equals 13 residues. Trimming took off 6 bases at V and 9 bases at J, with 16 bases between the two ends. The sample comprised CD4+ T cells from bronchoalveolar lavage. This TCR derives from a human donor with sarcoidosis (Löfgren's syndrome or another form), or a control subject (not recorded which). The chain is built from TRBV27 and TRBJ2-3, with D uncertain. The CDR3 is CASRLLTVQTQYF. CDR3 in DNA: TGTGCCAGCAGACTATTGACCGTTCAAACGCAGTATTTT.